This T cell receptor beta chain was captured by sequencing in a study of cytomegalovirus exposure and HLA in healthy donors (dated 2017 in TCRdb). About the investigation overall: An earlier analysis of 587 of the donors reported approximately 290 Gb of sequence data and 117 million unique TCR beta sequences from some 180 million T cells. Donor age, sex, ethnicity and CMV serostatus were compiled alongside the repertoire data. Besides the first cohort of about 730 subjects, a separate validation cohort made up of roughly 120 different subjects was used. In the later analysis, no new phenotypic data were used to find candidate immune exposures; instead, reliance was placed on TCR beta sequences and their occurrence across donors. Of the approximately 400 genotyped donors, approximately 80% fell in the genetic ancestry cluster associated with self-reported Caucasian donors. The number of donors typed differed by locus, with roughly 629-640 for A, B, C, DRB1 and DQB1, roughly 550 for DQA1, nearly 610 for DPA1, and approximately 470 for DPB1. A later genetic analysis took genome-wide SNP genotypes for about three fifths of the roughly 670 donors and used that subset as a discovery cohort. Among about 360 genotyped donors of the cohort, an average of roughly 240,000 unique TCR beta nucleotide sequences were sequenced per donor, 15% to 20% of them non-productive. About 300 gigabases of sequencing data and approximately 93 million unique TCR sequences were included in an early release covering 550 to 650 HLA-typed donors. To decide whether each TCR beta V gene segment behaved as functional or pseudogenic, an earlier analysis of over 500 of the donors relied on high-throughput TCR beta sequencing. High-throughput TCR immunosequencing, statistical association of individual TCRs with disease status, and machine learning were combined to predict cytomegalovirus infection status. About five DR-DQ haplotypes were handled as single units for association and clustering, since linkage in the cohort was strong. A later analysis re-analyzed previously published TCR beta repertoires from approximately 700 donors and added high-resolution HLA genotyping to study TCR occurrence patterns. The aim of the study was to test whether cataloging public T cell receptors could identify signatures of past pathogen exposure. The T cell repertoires of 550 to 850 subjects were profiled by immunosequencing and related to cytomegalovirus serostatus. All discovery cohort repertoires had been generated on a single sequencing platform. Class I and class II HLA loci were covered by the typing at four-digit resolution. Here is what the overall study found, with its caveats: Because counts were too low, 15 to 20 rarely observed V segments, including chromosome 9 orphons, were excluded from the earlier analysis of roughly 580 of the donors. Correlated functional status among segregating V segments might be attributable to linkage disequilibrium, but an unknown experimental factor could not be ruled out. Roughly uniform sequencing depth across donors was assumed in presence/absence analyses, although this assumption may not hold. While some public TCRs were present in many individuals, most TCR sequences turned up only very rarely across donors. A later analysis found that TCR association rates varied across HLA loci, with DRB1 alleles showing the most associated TCRs and HLA-C alleles the fewest. In this cohort, only TCR beta chains were sequenced, and detectable features were limited by the absence of alpha or paired-chain data. Specific HLA alleles were associated with roughly 17,000 TCR beta sequences at a false discovery rate of 0.05 in a later analysis. In an earlier analysis of fewer than 750 of the donors, most TCR beta V segments were observed in productive rearrangements about 90% or about 30% of the time, broadly matching IMGT annotations. A cluster of highly shared sequence variants was judged likely to represent a technical artifact of the sequencing pipeline. In a later analysis, HLA-associated TCR beta chains showed more clonal expansion and lower generation probabilities than non-associated chains that were equally common. V-gene and J-gene trimming of TCR beta chains was associated with a missense DCLRE1C variant in a later genetic analysis, and the association was replicated in an independent cohort. The only immune exposure information available for the cohort was CMV serostatus. Most CMV-associated TCR beta chains appeared to be HLA-restricted in a later analysis, and the HLA associations seemed to be driven largely by CMV exposure. A further reported finding was that TCR beta sequences accurately predicted the HLA-A and HLA-B alleles for most subjects in the first cohort. Some IMGT-functional V segments, including TRBV6-2 and TRBV6-3, could not be told apart with the 87-base-pair reads, so those segments were excluded. According to a later analysis, parvovirus B19, influenza, CMV and Epstein-Barr virus appeared linked to several top co-occurrence clusters. A few of the identified cytomegalovirus-associated TCR beta chains were confirmed in vitro to be specific for cytomegalovirus antigens. Compared with the approximately 600-donor mean, donors in an Asian-associated ancestry cluster had fewer N-insertions in productive TCRs, according to a later genetic analysis. Assigning TCR associations to individual alleles was difficult when HLA alleles, especially DR and DQ, strongly co-occurred. In both the original and validation cohorts, the classifier was reported to diagnose cytomegalovirus status with high specificity and sensitivity. According to the authors, the approach could potentially be generalized to other disease states and immunological phenotypes. The study gave a list of over 150 TCR beta chains associated with cytomegalovirus. Because HLA typing was unavailable for some donors at each locus, only the typed subset was used in association tests.

The CDR3 runs 15 amino acids, cysteine and phenylalanine included. Only the CDR3 portion is preserved as DNA: 45 bases, with reading frame beginning at the first base. CDR1 and CDR2 (MNHEY, SMNVEV) derive from the germline V gene (reference sequence). Trimming costs V 6 bases and J 2 bases, and their ends lie 15 bases apart. Worth noting for this clone: Its antigen is currently not known. Per-base qualities were not stored, and no clone one base away is much larger.

The cohort comprised 710 or so healthy bone marrow donors. At the time of sampling, every cohort member was nominally healthy, though immune exposures that went unrecorded were likely present. The donor was CMV seropositive and was included in the group of some 290 seropositive cohort members. A peripheral blood sample was collected from each donor, and TCR beta sequencing was performed on peripheral blood mononuclear cells. The Qiagen DNeasy Blood Extraction Kit was used to extract genomic DNA from the blood cell samples. The library was obtained by the immunoSEQ multiplex PCR assay. The multiplex PCR relied on a mix of 60 forward primers for TCR Vbeta segments and 13 reverse primers for TCR Jbeta segments. A multiplex PCR assay on genomic DNA amplified the CDR3 region of rearranged TCR beta genes. The amplified TCR beta libraries were sequenced on the Illumina HiSeq System as 87-base-pair reads. As for how the authors treated the data: Across the 500 to 700 repertoires, a later analysis counted approximately 83 million unique TCR beta chains, roughly 11 million of which were shared by at least two donors. A nearest-neighbor algorithm error-corrected the raw reads and collapsed the reads into unique sequences, merging closely related sequences to remove PCR and sequencing errors. Alignment of CDR3 sequences to IMGT reference sequences was used to assign V, D and J gene segments. For a sequence to be retained, at least a six-nucleotide match to both a V gene segment and a J gene segment was required. A rearrangement was called productive if the CDR3 had no stop codons and remained in frame with V and J, and every other rearrangement was called non-productive. CDR3 was defined by IMGT convention, running from the second conserved V-encoded cysteine to the conserved J-encoded phenylalanine. In an earlier analysis of roughly 610 of the donors, sequences lacking an unambiguous match to a single V gene segment were excluded. In an earlier analysis of a few hundred of the donors, a V segment was called functional when productive rearrangements were above 56.7%, and segregating when the standard deviation between donors exceeded 5%. A statistical classification framework was built to diagnose cytomegalovirus status from the catalog of TCR beta chain sequences. A later analysis assigned V and J genes by comparing TCR nucleotide sequences with IMGT/GENE-DB human TR gene sequences. A later analysis assigned CDR3 sequences and most-parsimonious VDJ recombination scenarios with the TCRdist pipeline. A later analysis defined each TCR beta chain by its CDR3 amino acid sequence plus V-gene family, and excluded reads lacking a unique V-gene family. A later analysis removed several hundred highly shared, low-generation-probability nucleotide sequences to deal with suspected cross-contamination and a sequencing artifact. In a later analysis, a clonal expansion index was calculated for each public chain from normalized within-repertoire ranks of inferred template counts. In a later analysis, generation probabilities were computed with a VDJ recombination model fitted to out-of-frame rearrangements, and the resulting probabilities were checked against IGoR. In a later analysis, hypergeometric tests were used to score TCR-TCR, TCR-HLA and TCR-CMV co-occurrence, with a repertoire-size bias correction applied to TCR pairs. A later analysis estimated false discovery rates by permuting HLA or CMV assignments 20 times. In a later analysis, co-occurring TCRs were grouped using DBSCAN, with TCRdist sequence similarity added in when clustering inside HLA-allele-positive subsets. Repertoires with fewer than 30,000 or more than 120,000 public chains were left out of co-occurrence clustering, as were a handful of repertoires with anomalous nucleotide sharing. TCRdb obtained this table from immuneACCESS and retained in-frame rearrangements with V and J assigned. These tables miss some clones; where compared with another copy, unresolved V genes account for less than half of the shortfall, and the remainder is unexplained. V and J calls and clone size follow that table, whereas D and trimming were derived from the DNA. The sample profile shows about 78,000 clones; around 70% of them were found once. 11% of the sample comes from the top ten.

Sequenced material: PBMCs. This chain joins TRBV27 to TRBJ2-3, and possibly TRBD2, on 5 matching bases. The receptor comes from a woman in her forties in good health and CMV-seropositive. Read as DNA, the sequence is TGTGCCAGCAGGGGAGCCTCTAGCCTCACAGATACGCAGTATTTT. Its protein is CASRGASSLTDTQYF.